The 4 T cell receptor beta chains given below trace back to one sample, sequenced in a study of vaccination and CD4 T cells after COVID-19. Cultured CD4+ T cell DNA was sequenced using the Oncomine TCR Beta short-read assay. TCRdb used MiXCR to reprocess the PCR reads, holding one entry per CDR3 protein. The sample carries more than 12,000 distinct CDR3 sequences, 53% recorded once. Their antigen targets remain unknown. Sample treatment: approximately 9-day PBMC culture with coronavirus spike peptide pools or control peptides (ViraFEST assay). The sequenced sample was CD4+ T cells from blood, cultured in vitro. The receptors were gathered from a human donor who had recovered from COVID-19.

The chain links TRBV5-1 to TRBJ1-2; no firm D call. The germline gives CDR1 SGHRS, CDR2 YFSETQ. The CDR3 contains 15 residues. Trimming removed 1 base at V and 1 base at J, with 11 bases between. The CDR3 nucleotides read TGCGCCAGCAGCTTGTCGGCACCAGATAACTATGGCTACACCTTC. As protein: CASSLSAPDNYGYTF. The full variable domain, completed using reference TRBV5-1 and TRBJ1-2, is KAGVTQTPRYLIKTRGQQVTLSCSPISGHRSVSWYQQTPGQGLQFLFEYFSETQRNKGNFPGRFSGRQFSNSRSEMNVSTLELGDSALYLCASSLSAPDNYGYTFGSGTRLTVV.

The chain combines TRBV20-1 with TRBJ2-3; 11 positions match TRBD2. The CDR3 loop spans 13 amino acids. With V trimmed by 6 bases and J by 6 bases, 5 bases remained unmatched. In germline, CDR1 is DFQATT, CDR2 SNEGSKA (reference sequence). CDR3 region: CSASGTSGDTQYF. For the CDR3, the DNA is TGCAGTGCCTCGGGGACTAGCGGTGATACGCAGTATTTT.

The chain carries TRBV20-1 and TRBJ2-1, with 10 bases matching TRBD2. The ends lost 2 bases at V and 9 bases at J; junction bases unmatched: 7. From germline, CDR1 is DFQATT and CDR2 SNEGSKA (reference sequence). This CDR3 is 14 amino acids long. The CDR3: CSARLLAGVGEQFF. CDR3 nucleotide sequence: TGCAGTGCTAGATTGCTAGCGGGAGTGGGTGAGCAGTTCTTC.

This clonotype has only a few counts. This rearrangement joins TRBV6-1 to TRBJ2-7; D is uncertain. Germline CDR1 reads MNHNS; CDR2 reads SASEGT. The CDR3 has 15 amino acids. Trimming removed 6 bases from V and 0 bases from J, with 15 bases in between. CDR3 loop: CASRKDPTGSYEQYF. Written as DNA, the CDR3 is TGTGCCAGCAGGAAGGACCCGACGGGCTCCTACGAGCAGTACTTC.